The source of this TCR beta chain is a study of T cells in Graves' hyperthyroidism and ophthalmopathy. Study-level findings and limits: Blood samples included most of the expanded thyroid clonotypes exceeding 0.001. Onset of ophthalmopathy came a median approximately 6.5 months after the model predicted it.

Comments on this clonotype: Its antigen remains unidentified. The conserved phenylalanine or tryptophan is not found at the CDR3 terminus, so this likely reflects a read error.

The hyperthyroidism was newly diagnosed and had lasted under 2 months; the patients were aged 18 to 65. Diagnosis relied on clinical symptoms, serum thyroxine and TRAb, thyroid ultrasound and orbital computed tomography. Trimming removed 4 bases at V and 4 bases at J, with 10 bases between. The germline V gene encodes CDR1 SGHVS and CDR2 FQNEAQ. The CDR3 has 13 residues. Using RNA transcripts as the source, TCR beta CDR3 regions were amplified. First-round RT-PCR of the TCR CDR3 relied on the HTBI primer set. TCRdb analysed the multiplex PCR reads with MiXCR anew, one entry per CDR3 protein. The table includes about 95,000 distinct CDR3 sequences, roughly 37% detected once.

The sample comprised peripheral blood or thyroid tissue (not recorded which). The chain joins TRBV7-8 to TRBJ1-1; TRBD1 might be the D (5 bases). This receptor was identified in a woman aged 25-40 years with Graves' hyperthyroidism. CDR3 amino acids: CASSSGGVTEAFI. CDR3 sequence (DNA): TGTGCCAGCAGCTCCGGGGGGGTCACTGAAGCTTTCATT.